This T cell receptor beta chain derives from a study of CD8+ T cells in alopecia areata. This clone was detected once. Its antigen is not known. The germline CDR1 and CDR2 sequences are SQVTM and ANQGSEA. This CDR3 has 12 residues. V was pared by 8 bases and J by 5 bases, with 16 bases between. Whole-study findings and limits: Because of a solitary nonresponder, the connection of baseline CD8+ expansion to response stays uncertain. Persistence of many expanded lesional clones was seen in scalp and blood during tofacitinib.

Stated treatment: oral pan-JAK inhibitor, 5-10 mg twice daily. TCR sequencing used cDNA made by reverse transcription of extracted RNA. TCRdb keeps only in-frame clones here, not all; method: immunoSEQ multiplex PCR. Seen here are 200,000 to 250,000 clones, around 57% observed once, and the top ten hold roughly 1.4%. The chain couples TRBV29-1 to TRBJ2-7, with D possibly being TRBD1 (6 bases). The receptor was derived from a human donor with alopecia areata. Source: CD4+ T cells sorted from blood, taken at week 4, from a patient treated with tofacitinib. The CDR3 nucleotides are TGCAGCACAACAGGGATCTACGACGAGCAGTACTTC. Protein: CSTTGIYDEQYF.